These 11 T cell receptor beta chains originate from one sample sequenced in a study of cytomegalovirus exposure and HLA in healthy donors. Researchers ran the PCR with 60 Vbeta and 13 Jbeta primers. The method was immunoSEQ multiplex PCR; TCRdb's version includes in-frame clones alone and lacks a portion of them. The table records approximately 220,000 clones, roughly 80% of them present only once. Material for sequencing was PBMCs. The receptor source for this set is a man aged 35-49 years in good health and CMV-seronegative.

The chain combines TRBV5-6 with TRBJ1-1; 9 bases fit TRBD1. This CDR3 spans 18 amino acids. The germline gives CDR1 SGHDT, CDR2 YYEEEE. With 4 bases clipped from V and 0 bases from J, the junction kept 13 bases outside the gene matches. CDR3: CASSLLLPGQGLNTEAFF. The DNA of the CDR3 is TGTGCCAGCAGCCTGCTACTTCCGGGACAGGGCTTGAACACTGAAGCTTTCTTT.

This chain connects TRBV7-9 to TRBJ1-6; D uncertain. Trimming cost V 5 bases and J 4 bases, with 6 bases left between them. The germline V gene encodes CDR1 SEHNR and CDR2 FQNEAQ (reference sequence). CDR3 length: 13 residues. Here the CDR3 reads CASSAKYNSPLHF. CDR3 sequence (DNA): TGTGCCAGCAGCGCTAAATATAATTCACCCCTCCACTTT.

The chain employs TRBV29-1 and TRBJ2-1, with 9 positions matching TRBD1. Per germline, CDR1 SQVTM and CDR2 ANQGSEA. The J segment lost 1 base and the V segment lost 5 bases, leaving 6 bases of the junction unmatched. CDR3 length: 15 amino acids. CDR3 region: CSVRTGEVSYNEQFF. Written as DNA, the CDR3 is TGCAGCGTTCGGACAGGGGAGGTATCCTACAATGAGCAGTTCTTC.

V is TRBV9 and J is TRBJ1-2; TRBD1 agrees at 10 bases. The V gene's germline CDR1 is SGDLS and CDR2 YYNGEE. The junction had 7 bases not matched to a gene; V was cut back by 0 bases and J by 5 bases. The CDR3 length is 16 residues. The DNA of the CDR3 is TGTGCCAGCAGCGTAGGAACGGGGACAGGGGAGTATGGCTACACCTTC. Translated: CASSVGTGTGEYGYTF.

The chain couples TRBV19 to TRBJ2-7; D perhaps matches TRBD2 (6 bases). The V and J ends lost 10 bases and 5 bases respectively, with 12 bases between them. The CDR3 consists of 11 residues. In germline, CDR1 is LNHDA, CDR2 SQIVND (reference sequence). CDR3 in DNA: TGTGCCATACGAGGCGGGGACGAGCAGTACTTC. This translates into CAIRGGDEQYF.

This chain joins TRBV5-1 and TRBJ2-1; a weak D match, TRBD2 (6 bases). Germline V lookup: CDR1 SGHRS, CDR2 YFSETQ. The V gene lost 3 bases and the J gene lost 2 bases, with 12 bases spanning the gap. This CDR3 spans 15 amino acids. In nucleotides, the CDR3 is TGCGCCAGCAGCTCGGGTGGGGGGACCTACAATGAGCAGTTCTTC. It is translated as CASSSGGGTYNEQFF.

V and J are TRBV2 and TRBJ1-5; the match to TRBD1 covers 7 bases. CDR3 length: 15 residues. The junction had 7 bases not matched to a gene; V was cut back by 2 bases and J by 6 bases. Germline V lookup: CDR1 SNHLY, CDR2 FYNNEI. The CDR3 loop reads CASSEKVTGFQPQHF. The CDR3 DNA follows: TGTGCCAGCAGTGAAAAGGTGACAGGGTTTCAGCCCCAGCATTTT.

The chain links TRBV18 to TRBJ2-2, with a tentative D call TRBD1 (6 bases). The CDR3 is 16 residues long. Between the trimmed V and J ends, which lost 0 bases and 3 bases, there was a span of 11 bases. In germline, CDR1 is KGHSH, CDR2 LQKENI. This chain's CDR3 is CASSPPAGADTGELFF. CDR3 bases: TGTGCCAGCTCACCACCGGCAGGGGCGGACACCGGGGAGCTGTTTTTT.

The CDR3 loop reads CASSERDFPTDTQYF. The CDR3 coding sequence is TGCGCCAGCAGTGAGCGGGACTTCCCCACAGATACGCAGTATTTT. The genes are TRBV10-1 and TRBJ2-3, with D maybe TRBD2 (6 bases). Germline values: CDR1 WNHNN, CDR2 SYGVQD (reference sequence). V lost 2 bases and J 2 bases, leaving 11 bases between the germline ends. The length of the CDR3 is 15 residues.

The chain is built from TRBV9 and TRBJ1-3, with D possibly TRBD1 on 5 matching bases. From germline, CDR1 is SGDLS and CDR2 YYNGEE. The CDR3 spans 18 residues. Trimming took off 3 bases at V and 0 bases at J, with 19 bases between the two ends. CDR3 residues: CASSAVGQGTSSGNTIYF. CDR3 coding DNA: TGTGCCAGCAGCGCTGTGGGGCAGGGAACCAGCTCTGGAAACACCATATATTTT.

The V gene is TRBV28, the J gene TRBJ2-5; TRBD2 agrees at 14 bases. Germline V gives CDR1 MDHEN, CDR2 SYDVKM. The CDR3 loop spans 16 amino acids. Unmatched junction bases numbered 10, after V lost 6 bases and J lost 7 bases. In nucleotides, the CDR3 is TGTGCCAGCAGCCATGGACTAGCGGGAGGAGGGGGGACCCAGTACTTC. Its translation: CASSHGLAGGGGTQYF.